Each of the 13 T cell receptor beta chains below was sequenced from the same sample in a study of monozygotic twins with inflammatory bowel disease. From its re-call of the 5' RACE reads, TCRdb lists each CDR3 protein once, without DNA. This repertoire includes 110,000 to 150,000 distinct CDR3 sequences. Input material: blood. The receptors stem from a human donor with ulcerative colitis or Crohn's disease, or a healthy co-twin of an affected twin (not recorded which).

The chain uses TRBV20-1 and TRBJ2-3; the TCRdb call, TRBD1, lacks DNA for checking. The CDR3 spans 14 residues. The V gene's germline CDR1 is DFQATT and CDR2 SNEGSKA (reference sequence). CDR3 loop: CSAPPDTGTDTQYF.

The chain combines TRBV3-1 with TRBJ2-1; the TRBD1 assignment by TCRdb is unverifiable without DNA. This CDR3 has 19 amino acids. Germline-derived CDR1 and CDR2 are LGHDT and YNNKEL (reference sequence). This chain's CDR3 is CASSQAVSGTAVGRNEQFF.

This sequence joins TRBV20-1 and TRBJ1-6; as DNA is missing, the TRBD1 call by TCRdb cannot be tested. Germline loops: CDR1 DFQATT, CDR2 SNEGSKA (reference sequence). There are 15 residues in the CDR3. This CDR3 reads CSARVLQTGNSPLHF.

This chain connects TRBV24-1 to TRBJ2-5; TCRdb returns TRBD1, unconfirmable since there is no DNA. Germline V CDR1 and CDR2: KGHDR, SFDVKD. The CDR3 is made up of 15 amino acids. CDR3 region: CATSDLSGQLETQYF.

The chain has TRBV4-1 and TRBJ1-1; TCRdb reports TRBD1, a call that lacks DNA to check it against. CDR1 is MGHRA, CDR2 YSYEKL, per germline. This CDR3 has 14 amino acids. CDR3 loop: CASRGQLRNTEAFF.

The chain recombines TRBV30 with TRBJ2-7. This CDR3 has 12 amino acids. The germline V gene has CDR1 GTSNPN and CDR2 SVGIG (reference sequence). The CDR3 spells CAWSVSSYEQYF.

The rearrangement uses TRBV5-4 and TRBJ2-1; TCRdb designates TRBD2, a call that cannot be tested without DNA. This CDR3 spans 15 amino acids. Germline V CDR1 and CDR2: SGHNT, YYREEE (reference sequence). CDR3 protein: CASRDLLAGVNEQFF.

The gene calls are TRBV5-1 and TRBJ2-5; TCRdb's D call, TRBD2, is unchecked because there is no DNA. The CDR3 runs 16 residues. From germline, CDR1 is SGHRS and CDR2 YFSETQ. The CDR3 region is CASSLVSSGSQETQYF.

The chain links TRBV6-5 to TRBJ1-1. CDR3 length: 13 residues. Germline V gene sequence: CDR1 MNHEY, CDR2 SVGAGI. CDR3 residues: CASSYNGDTEAFF.

V and J are TRBV24-1 and TRBJ1-2; the D call of TRBD1 rests on TCRdb alone, since no DNA is present to check it. The CDR3 covers 15 residues. Germline CDR1 reads KGHDR; CDR2 reads SFDVKD. The CDR3 sequence is CATGDPGQGYYGYTF.

This chain uses TRBV12-3 or TRBV12-4 with TRBJ1-2. CDR3 length: 11 residues. CDR3 amino acids: CACSLNYGYTF.

The chain is built from TRBV27 and TRBJ2-1. The CDR3 runs 13 residues. Germline V gene data show CDR1 as MNHEY and CDR2 as SMNVEV (reference sequence). CDR3 amino acids: CASSSVNSNEQFF.

This chain connects TRBV27 to TRBJ2-3. Germline V gives CDR1 MNHEY, CDR2 SMNVEV (reference sequence). The CDR3 loop spans 14 amino acids. The CDR3 protein is CASLEMGSTDTQYF.